The 18 T cell receptor beta chains below come from one sample, sequenced in a study of CXCR3-negative and CXCR3-positive naive CD8 T cells. Notes on the study in general: When CXCR3-positive naive cells were set against CXCR3-negative naive cells, the former had more hydrophobic TRB CDR3s.

Each TRB cDNA library was prepared by 5' RACE (with UMI labels). Reanalyzing the 5' RACE reads, TCRdb keeps one entry per CDR3 protein, without DNA. The clone table shows about 70,000 distinct CDR3 sequences, with the ten largest holding just over 0.7%. No antigens are known for them. Sequences were obtained from naive CXCR3+ CD8+ T cells from blood. This sample's subset: CD45RO-CCR7+CD27+CD95- naive CD8+ T cells expressing CXCR3 (TNR3+). Receptors originate from a human donor in good health. Some clones in this sample may be carry-over from other donors' samples.

This rearrangement joins TRBV2 to TRBJ2-1; absent DNA, TCRdb's TRBD2 call cannot be checked. CDR1 and CDR2 from the germline V gene are SNHLY and FYNNEI. The CDR3 totals 13 residues. Here the CDR3 reads CASSESYGTRKFF.

The V and J genes are TRBV27 and TRBJ2-7; lacking DNA, the TRBD1 call made by TCRdb goes unchecked. The CDR3 totals 16 residues. Germline lookup yields CDR1 MNHEY and CDR2 SMNVEV (reference sequence). This chain's CDR3 is CASASIQGHRSYEQYF.

The genes are TRBV20-1 and TRBJ1-2; there is no DNA to check the TCRdb D call of TRBD1. CDR1 DFQATT and CDR2 SNEGSKA come from the germline V gene (reference sequence). This CDR3 spans 14 amino acids. The CDR3: CSARDTYRGYGYTF.

This rearrangement joins TRBV7-3 to TRBJ2-5; the D call from TCRdb, TRBD1, cannot be confirmed without DNA. Germline V CDR1 and CDR2: SGHTA, FQGTGA. CDR3 length: 17 residues. The CDR3 loop reads CASSHEEDRGRLETQYF.

The chain combines TRBV29-1 with TRBJ2-1; TCRdb's D call of TRBD2 is untestable without DNA. The CDR3 has 12 amino acids. Looked up from germline, CDR1 is SQVTM and CDR2 is ANQGSEA. This CDR3 reads CSVDPPEGIEFF.

The chain joins TRBV20-1 to TRBJ2-7; TCRdb picks TRBD2, but there is no DNA to check that call. This CDR3 spans 16 amino acids. CDR1 and CDR2 from the germline V gene are DFQATT and SNEGSKA (reference sequence). This CDR3 reads CSASEAAGGSSYEQHF.

The rearrangement uses TRBV28 and TRBJ2-1; the D call of TRBD2 rests on TCRdb alone, since no DNA is present to check it. The CDR3 runs 15 residues. From germline, CDR1 is MDHEN and CDR2 SYDVKM. The CDR3 sequence is CASSGGISPYNEQFF.

The chain is built from TRBV28 and TRBJ2-7; TCRdb proposes TRBD1, but this gene call is untestable without DNA. The CDR3 is made up of 16 amino acids. Germline lookup yields CDR1 MDHEN and CDR2 SYDVKM. This CDR3 reads CASSPRLGGITYEQYF.

The chain joins TRBV27 to TRBJ1-5; lacking DNA, the TRBD1 call made by TCRdb goes unchecked. The germline CDR1 and CDR2 sequences are MNHEY and SMNVEV (reference sequence). CDR3 length equals 13 residues. The chain's CDR3 is CASSFRGDQPQHF.

The V call is TRBV12-3 or TRBV12-4, the J call TRBJ2-5; TCRdb designates TRBD1, a call that cannot be tested without DNA. The CDR3 covers 14 residues. CDR3 protein: CASSSPGSQETQYF.

The chain joins TRBV5-6 to TRBJ1-5; as DNA is missing, the TRBD1 call by TCRdb cannot be tested. Germline assignment: CDR1 SGHDT and CDR2 YYEEEE. The CDR3 length is 15 residues. CDR3 sequence: CASSLGDGLNQPQHF.

The rearrangement links TRBV12-3 or TRBV12-4 to TRBJ2-1. This CDR3 is built from 15 residues. The CDR3: CASSREISSYNEQFF.

The chain recombines TRBV7-2 with TRBJ1-1; no DNA is available, so the TRBD1 call from TCRdb remains unchecked. CDR1 SGHTA and CDR2 FQGNSA come from the germline V gene. This CDR3 has 15 residues. This chain's CDR3 is CASSWGQGDYTEAFF.

V is TRBV6-2 or TRBV6-3 and J is TRBJ2-1; TCRdb selects TRBD2, and the lack of DNA leaves this call unchecked. Germline CDR1 and CDR2: MNHEY and SVGEGT. The CDR3 contains 16 residues. The chain's CDR3 is CASSYGRLAESDEQFF.

The chain links TRBV29-1 to TRBJ2-7; there is no DNA to check the TCRdb D call of TRBD2. The germline V gene encodes CDR1 SQVTM and CDR2 ANQGSEA. This CDR3 region has 11 residues. CDR3 residues: CSVGEGYEQYF.

The rearrangement uses TRBV14 and TRBJ2-3; TCRdb reports TRBD2, a call that lacks DNA to check it against. The CDR3 runs 16 residues. Germline CDR1 is SGHDN and CDR2 is FVKESK. CDR3 sequence: CASSHGLAHSTDTQYF.

This chain connects TRBV28 to TRBJ2-7; TCRdb lists TRBD1, though no DNA is available to test this call. CDR3 size: 14 residues. Germline V gives CDR1 MDHEN, CDR2 SYDVKM. CDR3 residues: CASTPGAGPYEQYF. The variable domain in full, with the rest retrieved from reference TRBV28 and TRBJ2-7, is DVKVTQSSRYLVKRTGEKVFLECVQDMDHENMFWYRQDPGLGLRLIYFSYDVKMKEKGDIPEGYSVSREKKERFSLILESASTNQTSMYLCASTPGAGPYEQYFGPGTRLTVT.

This chain links TRBV5-6 with TRBJ2-1; TCRdb reports TRBD1, a call that lacks DNA to check it against. The germline V gene has CDR1 SGHDT and CDR2 YYEEEE. The CDR3 has 16 residues. The CDR3 sequence: CASSLGRTGRDNEQFF. The full variable domain, rest sourced from reference TRBV5-6 and TRBJ2-1, is DAGVTQSPTHLIKTRGQQVTLRCSPKSGHDTVSWYQQALGQGPQFIFQYYEEEERQRGNFPDRFSGHQFPNYSSELNVNALLLGDSALYLCASSLGRTGRDNEQFFGPGTRLTVL.